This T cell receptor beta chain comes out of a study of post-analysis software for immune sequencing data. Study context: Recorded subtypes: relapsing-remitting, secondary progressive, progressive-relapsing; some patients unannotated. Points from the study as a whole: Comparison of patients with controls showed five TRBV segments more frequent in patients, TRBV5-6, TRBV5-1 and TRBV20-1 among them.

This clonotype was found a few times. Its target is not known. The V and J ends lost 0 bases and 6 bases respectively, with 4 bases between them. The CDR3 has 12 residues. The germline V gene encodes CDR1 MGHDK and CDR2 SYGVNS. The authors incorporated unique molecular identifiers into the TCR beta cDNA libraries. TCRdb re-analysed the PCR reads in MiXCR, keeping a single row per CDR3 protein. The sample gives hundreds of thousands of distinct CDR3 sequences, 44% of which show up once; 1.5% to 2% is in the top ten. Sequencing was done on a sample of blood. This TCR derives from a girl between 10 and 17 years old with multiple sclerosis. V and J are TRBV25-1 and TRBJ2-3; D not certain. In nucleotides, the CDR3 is TGTGCCAGCAGTGAATACGTCGATACGCAGTATTTT. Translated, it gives CASSEYVDTQYF.